This T cell receptor (beta chain) was captured in a study of T-cell memory formation after mild COVID-19. The study's findings and limits: CM and EM subsets held most contracting CD4+ clones; EMRA held CD8+ ones. Cross-reactive memory seemingly joined, as some responding clones were found in pre-infection memory.

The CDR3 covers 15 residues. Trimming stripped 1 base from V and 7 bases from J, with 17 bases between. Germline V gene lookup returns CDR1 SGHRS and CDR2 YFSETQ. cDNA libraries for TCR alpha and TCR beta, carrying sample barcodes and UMIs, came from 5'RACE with constant-segment primers. TCRdb called the 5' RACE reads again in MiXCR, with one record for every CDR3 protein. The sample consists of about 110,000 distinct CDR3 sequences, around a fifth of them appearing once. This clonotype has only a few counts. Its antigen is as yet unknown. This receptor was taken from a man aged 18 to 29 who had mild COVID-19 (a few samples of this study predate the infection). Cell type and time point are not known. Sequenced input: PBMCs or a T cell subset sorted from them (not recorded which). V and J are TRBV5-1 and TRBJ1-2; D is unclear. The CDR3 protein is CASSLLGFIRAGYTF. DNA of the CDR3: TGCGCCAGCAGCTTGCTAGGATTCATAAGGGCTGGCTACACCTTC.